This TCR beta chain was sequenced during a study of blood T cell repertoires in COVID-19. For the study at large: COVID-19 samples from acute and convalescent phases originated in the United States, Italy and Spain. PBMCs, B-cell-depleted T cells, or T cells provided the cDNA or gDNA that made up the material.

This CDR3 region has 11 residues. V dropped 6 bases and J dropped 7 bases, with 10 bases sitting between them. Germline V CDR1 and CDR2: MNHEY, SMNVEV (reference sequence). Original analysis: For nucleated cells, counts were estimated from reference gene primer amplification. Profiling relied on immunoSEQ multiplex PCR, and the TCRdb table lists in-frame clones only, not all of them. V and J calls and clone size come straight from that table; D and trimming were deduced from the DNA. The sample shows some 100,000 clones, roughly nine tenths of them seen only once. The sequence came from a man aged 45-60 years with acute or convalescent COVID-19. The specimen sequenced was peripheral blood. V gene TRBV27 combines with J gene TRBJ2-7; D call uncertain. CDR3 region: CASRTAREQYF. The CDR3 nucleotides read TGTGCCAGCAGGACGGCGAGGGAGCAGTACTTC.